A single sample gave rise to the 21 T cell receptor beta chains below, sequenced in a study of cytomegalovirus exposure and HLA in healthy donors. With 60 Vbeta and 13 Jbeta primers, the PCR was carried out. Clones were sequenced by immunoSEQ multiplex PCR, and TCRdb holds only the in-frame ones, with some missing. This listing includes about 140,000 clones. The sample comprised PBMCs. These receptor sequences come from a man aged 40-55 years in good health and CMV-seronegative.

This chain connects TRBV27 to TRBJ1-2; D may be TRBD1 (5 bases). The CDR3 is 14 residues long. Germline V lookup: CDR1 MNHEY, CDR2 SMNVEV (reference sequence). V dropped 8 bases and J dropped 8 bases, with 21 bases sitting between them. In nucleotides, the CDR3 is TGTGCCAGCCCAACCAAGGGGACGGGGAGGGGCTACACCTTC. Protein: CASPTKGTGRGYTF.

The chain has TRBV6-6 and TRBJ1-2; 9 positions match TRBD1. CDR3 length equals 13 residues. With 5 bases clipped from V and 5 bases from J, the junction kept 3 bases outside the gene matches. CDR1 MNHNY and CDR2 SVGAGI come from the germline V gene (reference sequence). The CDR3 sequence is CASSLQGAYGYTF. For the CDR3, the DNA is TGTGCCAGCAGTCTACAGGGGGCTTATGGCTACACCTTC.

V and J are TRBV5-5 and TRBJ1-5; 11 nucleotides agree with TRBD1. Germline trimming cut 5 bases from V and 4 bases from J; bases unmatched to any gene: 5. CDR3 size: 15 residues. Germline CDR1 and CDR2: SGHKS and YYEKEE (reference sequence). CDR3 loop: CASSADRGRNQPQHF. For the CDR3, the DNA is TGTGCCAGCAGTGCGGACAGGGGGCGGAATCAGCCCCAGCATTTT.

The V call is TRBV18, the J call TRBJ2-3; 10 positions agree with TRBD2. With V trimmed by 3 bases and J by 4 bases, 4 bases remained unmatched. This CDR3 is built from 15 residues. Germline loops: CDR1 KGHSH, CDR2 LQKENI. The CDR3 coding sequence is TGTGCCAGCTCACCCGCTCTAGCGGGGGCAGATACGCAGTATTTT. This sequence encodes CASSPALAGADTQYF.

V usage is TRBV7-2 and J usage is TRBJ1-5; TRBD1 might be the D (6 bases). Germline CDR1 reads SGHTA; CDR2 reads FQGNSA. Trimming took 5 bases from V and 0 from J, leaving 17 bases between them. The CDR3 contains 17 residues. CDR3 amino acids: CASSLGDRPYSNQPQHF. In DNA, the CDR3 is TGTGCCAGCAGCCTCGGTGACAGGCCCTATAGCAATCAGCCCCAGCATTTT.

The CDR3, as DNA: TGCAGCGTTGAAGATCGAGAGGTCTACGAGCAGTACTTC. This gives the protein CSVEDREVYEQYF. The rearrangement uses TRBV29-1 and TRBJ2-7; D is uncertain. V was clipped by 0 bases and J by 3 bases, with 9 bases between them. This CDR3 is 13 amino acids long. Germline assignment: CDR1 SQVTM and CDR2 ANQGSEA.

V is TRBV7-2 and J is TRBJ1-5, with TRBD1 matching over 8 bases. Germline V lookup: CDR1 SGHTA, CDR2 FQGNSA. This CDR3 has 14 amino acids. V gave up 6 bases and J gave up 5 bases; unmatched junction bases: 6. CDR3 sequence reads: CASSSGQGYQPQHF. In DNA, the CDR3 is TGTGCCAGCAGTTCAGGACAGGGCTATCAGCCCCAGCATTTT.

The rearrangement uses TRBV4-3 and TRBJ2-3, with 10 bases that match TRBD1. Germline lookup yields CDR1 LGHNA and CDR2 YSLEER. The CDR3 totals 14 residues. V lost 4 bases to trimming and J lost 3 bases; unmatched junction nucleotides: 1. CDR3 residues: CASSLGQGTDTQYF. For the CDR3, the DNA is TGCGCCAGCAGCCTGGGACAGGGGACAGATACGCAGTATTTT.

The chain carries TRBV7-9 and TRBJ1-5; tentatively, D is TRBD1 (5 bases). V was trimmed by 2 bases and J by 5 bases, leaving 13 bases between them. The germline V gene has CDR1 SEHNR and CDR2 FQNEAQ (reference sequence). The CDR3 covers 15 residues. The CDR3 DNA reads TGTGCCAGCAGCTTATGGGTGGGGCAGGATCAGCCCCAGCATTTT. Encoded protein: CASSLWVGQDQPQHF.

The CDR3 sequence is CASSLGVGGLDIQYF. The CDR3, as DNA: TGTGCCAGCAGCTTAGGCGTGGGGGGTCTGGACATTCAGTACTTC. The genes are TRBV11-3 and TRBJ2-4, with D perhaps TRBD2 (6 bases). The CDR3 sequence is 15 residues long. The V and J ends lost 1 base and 8 bases respectively, with 15 bases between them. Germline-derived CDR1 and CDR2 are SGHNT and YENEEA.

For this clone: Sequence at one end of the junction differs from germline and may be a read error. The V call is TRBV13, the J call TRBJ1-4; weak D call: TRBD1 (6 bases). Germline lookup yields CDR1 PRHDT and CDR2 FYEKMQ (reference sequence). The CDR3 sequence is 14 residues long. The CDR3 bases are TGTGCCAGCACCTTAGGGGGGGCTCGGGAAAAACTGTTTTTT. Translation: CASTLGGAREKLFF.

The chain employs TRBV19 and TRBJ1-5, with D possibly TRBD1 on 5 matching bases. CDR3 length equals 13 residues. CDR1 LNHDA and CDR2 SQIVND come from the germline V gene (reference sequence). The ends were cut back, 8 bases at V and 4 bases at J, with 12 bases in the middle. CDR3 DNA: TGTGCCAGTGGCGGGACGGGTAATCAGCCCCAGCATTTT. Translation: CASGGTGNQPQHF.

The chain uses TRBV7-2 and TRBJ1-5, with D unresolved. Trimming stripped 4 bases from V and 3 bases from J, with 13 bases between. CDR3 length equals 15 residues. Looked up from germline, CDR1 is SGHTA and CDR2 is FQGNSA. The CDR3 bases are TGTGCCAGCAGCTACTTGTCCGCTAACAATCAGCCCCAGCATTTT. Translated, it gives CASSYLSANNQPQHF.

The chain combines TRBV6-5 with TRBJ2-1, with 9 positions matching TRBD1. Looked up from germline, CDR1 is MNHEY and CDR2 is SVGAGI. This CDR3 contains 15 residues. Trimming took 2 bases from V and 4 from J; bases not matched to a gene: 3. CDR3 in DNA: TGTGCCAGCAGTTACCCCGGACAGGGGTACAATGAGCAGTTCTTC. Protein product: CASSYPGQGYNEQFF.

The rearrangement links TRBV2 to TRBJ1-2; 12 positions agree with TRBD1. Germline assignment: CDR1 SNHLY and CDR2 FYNNEI. This CDR3 has 16 amino acids. The junction had 12 bases not matched to a gene; V was cut back by 5 bases and J by 8 bases. Here the CDR3 DNA reads TGTGCCAGCAGTCTAGTCCCGGGACAGGGGGCGGAAGGCTACACCTTC. It codes for CASSLVPGQGAEGYTF.

The chain combines TRBV19 with TRBJ2-1; TRBD1 aligns across 8 bases. After removal of 6 bases from V and 0 bases from J, the junction contained 13 bases not matched to a gene. This CDR3 has 18 amino acids. Per the germline V gene, CDR1 is LNHDA and CDR2 is SQIVND (reference sequence). The CDR3 sequence: CASRPGQVILSSYNEQFF. For the CDR3, the DNA is TGTGCCAGTAGACCGGGACAGGTCATTCTCAGCTCCTACAATGAGCAGTTCTTC.

The chain has TRBV11-3 and TRBJ2-1, with 8 bases matching TRBD2. J gave up 2 bases and V 10 bases, and 10 bases lay outside the gene matches. Germline CDR1 is SGHNT and CDR2 is YENEEA. The CDR3 sequence is 15 residues long. The CDR3 loop reads CAKRIAGLAYNEQFF. In DNA form, the CDR3 reads TGTGCCAAGAGAATAGCGGGACTAGCCTACAATGAGCAGTTCTTC.

The chain couples TRBV5-1 to TRBJ2-2; TRBD1 is a possible D gene (5 bases). The CDR3 is 16 residues long. Per the germline V gene, CDR1 is SGHRS and CDR2 is YFSETQ. Deletions cut 4 bases from V and 6 bases from J, with 19 bases between. The CDR3: CASSPGGGRASGELFF. The CDR3 DNA is TGCGCCAGCAGCCCCGGCGGCGGCAGGGCCTCCGGGGAGCTGTTTTTT. The complete variable domain, with remaining parts taken from reference TRBV5-1 and TRBJ2-2, reads KAGVTQTPRYLIKTRGQQVTLSCSPISGHRSVSWYQQTPGQGLQFLFEYFSETQRNKGNFPGRFSGRQFSNSRSEMNVSTLELGDSALYLCASSPGGGRASGELFFGEGSRLTVL.

This chain joins TRBV10-3 and TRBJ1-6; D is unclear. Germline-derived CDR1 and CDR2 are ENHRY and SYGVKD. The CDR3 runs to 14 residues. The ends were cut back, 3 bases at V and 2 bases at J, with 5 bases in the middle. This CDR3 reads CAISDSAYNSPLHF. CDR3 nucleotides: TGTGCCATCAGTGATTCAGCCTATAATTCACCCCTCCACTTT.

DNA for the CDR3: TGTGCCAGCAGCCCCGGCGGTCGGAGCACAGATACGCAGTATTTT. The encoded protein is CASSPGGRSTDTQYF. The rearrangement uses TRBV7-2 and TRBJ2-3; no clear D. Germline CDR1 reads SGHTA; CDR2 reads FQGNSA. CDR3 size: 15 residues. V was trimmed by 5 bases and J by 0 bases, leaving 12 bases between them.

The V call is TRBV11-2, the J call TRBJ1-5; D is ambiguous. This CDR3 comprises 13 residues. V lost 0 bases and J 5 bases, leaving 5 bases between the germline ends. Germline lookup yields CDR1 SGHAT and CDR2 FQNNGV. The CDR3 region is CASSLDRDQPQHF. In DNA form, the CDR3 reads TGTGCCAGCAGCTTAGATAGAGATCAGCCCCAGCATTTT. The whole variable domain, filled in from reference TRBV11-2 and TRBJ1-5, reads EAGVAQSPRYKIIEKRQSVAFWCNPISGHATLYWYQQILGQGPKLLIQFQNNGVVDDSQLPKDRFSAERLKGVDSTLKIQPAKLEDSAVYLCASSLDRDQPQHFGDGTRLSIL.